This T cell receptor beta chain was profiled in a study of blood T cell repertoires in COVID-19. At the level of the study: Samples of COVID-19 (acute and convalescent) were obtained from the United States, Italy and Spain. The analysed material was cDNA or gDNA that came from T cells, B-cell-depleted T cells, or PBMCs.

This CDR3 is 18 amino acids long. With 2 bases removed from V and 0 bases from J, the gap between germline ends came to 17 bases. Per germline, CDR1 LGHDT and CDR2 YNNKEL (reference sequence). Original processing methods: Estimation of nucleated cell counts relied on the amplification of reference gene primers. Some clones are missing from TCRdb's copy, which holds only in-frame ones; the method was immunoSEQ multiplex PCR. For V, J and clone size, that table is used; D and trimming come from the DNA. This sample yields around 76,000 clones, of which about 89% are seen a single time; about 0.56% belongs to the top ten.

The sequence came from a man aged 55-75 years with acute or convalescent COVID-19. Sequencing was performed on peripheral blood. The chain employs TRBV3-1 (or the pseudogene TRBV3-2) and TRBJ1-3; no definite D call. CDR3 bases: TGTGCCAGCAGCCAAACGGAGGTGATAGGGAGCTCTGGAAACACCATATATTTT. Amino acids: CASSQTEVIGSSGNTIYF.